This TCR beta chain was observed in a study of blood T cells in healthy people across ages. PBMCs numbering at least 7 million were isolated per sample. For the second PCR, which ran for 7 to 11 cycles, a sample-barcoded 5' primer and a J-beta primer mix were used. Each cDNA molecule received a tag from a template-switch adaptor that had 12 random nucleotides. Via MiXCR, TCRdb re-called the 5' RACE reads, giving one row per CDR3 protein. The sample contains around 1,500,000 distinct CDR3 sequences, 42% of which appear only once. The CDR3 length is 16 residues. Germline CDR1 DFQATT, CDR2 SNEGSKA (reference sequence). J lost 7 bases, V lost 3 bases, and 13 bases had no gene match.

The sample consisted of blood. This sequence originates from a woman younger than 35 in good health. The genes are TRBV20-1 and TRBJ2-7; TRBD2 agrees at 12 bases. The CDR3 region is CSARTRLAGDVNEQYF. For the CDR3, the DNA is TGCAGTGCTAGGACCAGACTAGCGGGAGATGTCAATGAGCAGTACTTC.